A single sample gave rise to the 18 T cell receptor beta chains below, sequenced in a study of cytomegalovirus exposure and HLA in healthy donors. Libraries were prepared by immunoSEQ multiplex PCR; TCRdb keeps only in-frame clonotypes and omits some of them. The top ten hold 13% of the sample, which has 150,000 to 200,000 clones, roughly 88% seen once. The sample taken for sequencing was PBMCs. Receptors originate from a woman in her twenties or thirties in good health and CMV-seropositive.

As regards this clone: Compared with germline, one end of the junction differs, possibly owing to a read error. The chain couples TRBV7-7 to TRBJ2-5; TRBD1 is a possible D gene (5 bases). Germline V gene data show CDR1 as SSHAT and CDR2 as FNYEAQ (reference sequence). CDR3 length equals 14 residues. The CDR3 reads CASSLSQGTETQYF. The CDR3 DNA reads TGTGCTAGCAGCTTATCCCAGGGCACGGAGACCCAGTACTTC.

This chain links TRBV30 with TRBJ1-1; no definite D call. V was clipped by 5 bases and J by 1 base, with 11 bases between them. Germline CDR1 reads GTSNPN; CDR2 reads SVGIG (reference sequence). The CDR3 runs 13 residues. The CDR3 loop reads CAWVGGWNTEAFF. CDR3 bases: TGTGCCTGGGTTGGCGGGTGGAACACTGAAGCTTTCTTT.

This rearrangement joins TRBV29-1 to TRBJ2-7; TRBD2 might be the D (5 bases). Between the trimmed V and J ends, which lost 4 bases and 0 bases, there was a span of 13 bases. The germline CDR1 and CDR2 sequences are SQVTM and ANQGSEA. This CDR3 has 14 amino acids. CDR3 sequence reads: CSVGRTGSSYEQYF. The CDR3 DNA follows: TGCAGCGTTGGGAGGACGGGCAGCTCCTACGAGCAGTACTTC.

CDR3 protein: CASSPYMNTEAFF. CDR3 coding DNA: TGTGCCAGCAGCCCGTACATGAACACTGAAGCTTTCTTT. This rearrangement joins TRBV7-9 to TRBJ1-1; no reliable D call. Germline assignment: CDR1 SEHNR and CDR2 FQNEAQ (reference sequence). The V and J ends lost 5 bases and 0 bases respectively, with 7 bases between them. The CDR3 is 13 residues long.

The rearrangement joins TRBV7-9 to TRBJ1-2; 7 positions agree with TRBD1. J was trimmed by 4 bases and V by 6 bases; bases with no gene match: 5. This CDR3 spans 13 amino acids. Germline V CDR1 and CDR2: SEHNR, FQNEAQ (reference sequence). This CDR3 reads CASSWGQSYGYTF. DNA of the CDR3: TGTGCCAGCAGTTGGGGACAGTCCTATGGCTACACCTTC.

This rearrangement joins TRBV5-5 to TRBJ2-7; TRBD1 matches 7 bases. The length of the CDR3 is 14 residues. Losses at the gene ends were 4 bases for V and 7 bases for J; bases not matched to a gene: 11. From germline, CDR1 is SGHKS and CDR2 YYEKEE (reference sequence). CDR3 in amino acids: CASSSLGQTDEQYF. The CDR3 region has the DNA TGTGCCAGCAGCAGCCTGGGACAGACAGATGAGCAGTACTTC.

V gene TRBV7-8 combines with J gene TRBJ2-3; TRBD2 agrees at 8 bases. This CDR3 is built from 15 residues. Germline V gene data show CDR1 as SGHVS and CDR2 as FQNEAQ. V shed 6 bases, J shed 1 base, and the junction held 6 bases outside the gene matches. The CDR3 here is CASRDPGLGTDTQYF. The DNA for the CDR3 is TGTGCCAGCAGGGACCCGGGACTAGGCACAGATACGCAGTATTTT.

This clone was seen more than once but under ten times. The chain carries TRBV29-1 and TRBJ2-1, with D maybe TRBD2 (5 bases). Germline V gives CDR1 SQVTM, CDR2 ANQGSEA. The CDR3 contains 13 residues. Trimming stripped 4 bases from V and 6 bases from J, with 13 bases between. The chain's CDR3 is CSVVFNSANEQFF. The CDR3 coding sequence is TGCAGCGTTGTTTTCAATAGCGCCAATGAGCAGTTCTTC.

The chain recombines TRBV2 with TRBJ2-7; 7 positions match TRBD1. The V and J ends lost 10 bases and 3 bases, in that order; junction bases with no gene match: 9. The CDR3 is 13 amino acids. Germline loops: CDR1 SNHLY, CDR2 FYNNEI. The CDR3 region is CATGKQGIYEQYF. DNA of the CDR3: TGTGCCACCGGAAAACAGGGGATCTACGAGCAGTACTTC.

The chain has TRBV11-1 and TRBJ2-5; TRBD2 aligns across 8 bases. The CDR3 covers 15 residues. Germline V CDR1 and CDR2: SGHAT, FQDESV (reference sequence). V lost 5 bases to trimming and J lost 4 bases; unmatched junction nucleotides: 9. In DNA form, the CDR3 reads TGTGCCAGCAGCCGTCGAGCGGGAGCGCGAGAGACCCAGTACTTC. Amino acid sequence: CASSRRAGARETQYF.

The table lists this clone with a count of one. This rearrangement joins TRBV25-1 to TRBJ2-3; the D is unclear. Trimming stripped 3 bases from V and 1 base from J, with 11 bases between. Per the germline V gene, CDR1 is MGHDK and CDR2 is SYGVNS. CDR3 length equals 15 residues. CDR3 nucleotide sequence: TGTGCCAGCAGTGATCCGGCAGGCGGCACAGATACGCAGTATTTT. Translating it yields CASSDPAGGTDTQYF.

CDR3 sequence (DNA): TGCAGTGGGGGGACAGGGGACTACGAGCAGTACTTC. Amino acids: CSGGTGDYEQYF. V gene TRBV29-1 combines with J gene TRBJ2-7; TRBD1 aligns across 10 bases. Per the germline V gene, CDR1 is SQVTM and CDR2 is ANQGSEA. The CDR3 length is 12 residues.

The CDR3 sequence: CASSYDRAPYGYTF. CDR3 in DNA: TGTGCCAGCAGTTACGACAGGGCGCCCTATGGCTACACCTTC. The genes are TRBV6-5 and TRBJ1-2, with 7 bases fitting TRBD1. V lost 2 bases, J lost 4 bases, and 4 bases stayed unmatched. Germline V gene data show CDR1 as MNHEY and CDR2 as SVGAGI. CDR3 length: 14 residues.

This rearrangement joins TRBV27 to TRBJ1-5, with 9 bases aligning to TRBD1. From germline, CDR1 is MNHEY and CDR2 SMNVEV (reference sequence). The CDR3 totals 16 residues. V was clipped by 6 bases and J by 6 bases; unmatched bases: 12. CDR3 bases: TGTGCCAGCAGCTCGTCCGGGACAGGGCCCTCTCAGCCCCAGCATTTT. Amino acids: CASSSSGTGPSQPQHF.

The chain is built from TRBV7-6 and TRBJ2-1; 9 bases match TRBD2. V lost 5 bases and J lost 5; bases outside the gene matches: 10. CDR1 and CDR2 (germline): SGHVS, FNYEAQ. CDR3 size: 16 residues. The CDR3, as DNA: TGTGCCAGCAGCCCTCAGCGGGAGGCCCTTAACAATGAGCAGTTCTTC. This encodes CASSPQREALNNEQFF.

This chain joins TRBV6-5 and TRBJ1-4; D is perhaps TRBD1 (5 bases). The CDR3 length is 14 residues. The germline CDR1 and CDR2 sequences are MNHEY and SVGAGI. With 6 bases removed from V and 7 bases from J, the gap between germline ends came to 15 bases. The CDR3 region is CASRRAGRGEKLFF. The CDR3 nucleotides read TGTGCCAGCAGAAGGGCAGGGAGGGGTGAAAAACTGTTTTTT.

The V gene is TRBV7-2, the J gene TRBJ1-5, with TRBD1 identical over 12 bases. The CDR3 spans 16 residues. Trimming at V came to 5 bases and at J to 9 bases, leaving 11 bases not matched to a gene. CDR1 and CDR2 from the germline V gene are SGHTA and FQGNSA. The CDR3 bases are TGTGCCAGCAGCAGATCCGGGACAGGGGGCGCGTCGCCCCAGCATTTT. It encodes CASSRSGTGGASPQHF.

The chain links TRBV9 to TRBJ1-3; weak D call: TRBD1 (6 bases). CDR1 is SGDLS and CDR2 is YYNGEE in the germline V gene. Trimming took off 3 bases at V and 0 bases at J, with 22 bases between the two ends. This CDR3 spans 19 amino acids. The CDR3: CASSASIPGTPDSGNTIYF. In DNA form, the CDR3 reads TGTGCCAGCAGCGCATCGATTCCCGGGACACCCGACTCTGGAAACACCATATATTTT.